Shown below are 24 T cell receptor beta chains from a single sample sequenced in a study of CD8+CD57+ T cells in acquired aplastic anemia. Profiling that covered TCR beta VDJ and CDR3 relied on genomic DNA as its template. A single record per CDR3 protein comes from TCRdb applying MiXCR to the reads. The sample yields 150,000 to 200,000 distinct CDR3 sequences, roughly 50% seen once. Flow cytometry had shown expanded CD8+CD57+ cells in the patients chosen for sequencing. Sequencing was performed on sorted CD4+, CD8+, or CD8+CD57+ T cells (not recorded which) from PBMCs. The receptors derive from a human donor with aplastic anemia.

This clonotype showed up many times. The chain employs TRBV24-1 and TRBJ2-1; tentative D call: TRBD1 (6 bases). CDR3 length: 15 residues. V was shortened by 0 bases and J by 8 bases, with 13 bases between the two germline ends. Germline V CDR1 and CDR2: KGHDR, SFDVKD. CDR3 nucleotide sequence: TGTGCCACCAGTGATTTGGACAGGATGGGGGATGAGCAGTTCTTC. It is translated as CATSDLDRMGDEQFF.

V gene TRBV10-3 combines with J gene TRBJ2-1, with 10 bases matching TRBD1. Germline values: CDR1 ENHRY, CDR2 SYGVKD. This CDR3 is built from 12 residues. V shed 6 bases, J shed 9 bases, and the junction held 2 bases outside the gene matches. CDR3 in DNA: TGTGCCATCAGGACAGGGGGCCCTGAGCAGTTCTTC. Protein: CAIRTGGPEQFF.

V is TRBV4-2 and J is TRBJ1-2, with 7 bases that match TRBD1. V shed 6 bases, J shed 2 bases, and the junction held 24 bases outside the gene matches. This CDR3 comprises 20 residues. Per germline, CDR1 LGHNA and CDR2 YNFKEQ. The DNA for the CDR3 is TGTGCCAGCAGACATCGTCCGGCGGGACAGAGCTCAAAGAAGAACTATGGCTACACCTTC. This codes for CASRHRPAGQSSKKNYGYTF.

The gene calls are TRBV19 and TRBJ2-6; D gene ambiguous. The CDR3 runs 11 residues. CDR1 and CDR2 (germline): LNHDA, SQIVND (reference sequence). V lost 8 bases and J lost 3, with 2 bases in between. DNA for the CDR3: TGTGCCAGTTTTGGGGCCAACGTCCTGACTTTC. This codes for CASFGANVLTF.

CDR3 nucleotides: TGCAGTGCTAGAGATGGACTCGGTGTTAGCTCCTACAATGAGCAGTTCTTC. This translates into CSARDGLGVSSYNEQFF. The J gene is TRBJ2-1, the V gene TRBV20-1; D may be TRBD2 (5 bases). The CDR3 totals 17 residues. Between the trimmed V and J ends, which lost 0 bases and 0 bases, there was a span of 15 bases. The germline gives CDR1 DFQATT, CDR2 SNEGSKA (reference sequence).

A few counts support this clonotype. The V and J genes are TRBV7-2 and TRBJ2-7; 9 nucleotides agree with TRBD1. CDR1 SGHTA and CDR2 FQGNSA come from the germline V gene. The V and J ends lost 6 bases and 5 bases, in that order; junction bases with no gene match: 8. The CDR3 length is 14 residues. The CDR3 DNA sequence: TGTGCCAGCAGTTCGACAGGGGGGTTCGACGAGCAGTACTTC. Residues: CASSSTGGFDEQYF. Variable domain in full (rest from reference TRBV7-2 and TRBJ2-7): GAGVSQSPSNKVTEKGKDVELRCDPISGHTALYWYRQSLGQGLEFLIYFQGNSAPDKSGLPSDRFSAERTGGSVSTLTIQRTQQEDSAVYLCASSSTGGFDEQYFGPGTRLTVT.

Comments on this clonotype: Since a much larger clone is just one base distant, this may be a read error. The chain is built from TRBV9 and TRBJ2-1, with 9 bases lining up with TRBD2. The germline gives CDR1 SGDLS, CDR2 YYNGEE. The CDR3 is 12 residues long. J was trimmed by 9 bases and V by 4 bases; bases with no gene match: 2. The CDR3 nucleotides read TGTGCCAGCAGCCCGGGACTAGCTGAGCAGTTCTTC. This codes for CASSPGLAEQFF.

This clonotype was counted a few times. This may come from a read error, since a much larger clone is one base off. The chain has TRBV9 and TRBJ2-5; tentative D call: TRBD2 (6 bases). Trimming shortened V by 2 bases and J by 1 base, and 12 bases separated the two germline ends. CDR3 length: 15 amino acids. The germline gives CDR1 SGDLS, CDR2 YYNGEE. CDR3 loop: CASSVDGTPQETQYF. In nucleotides, the CDR3 is TGTGCCAGCAGCGTGGACGGGACTCCCCAAGAGACCCAGTACTTC.

CDR3 protein: CASGGGRSYPYSNQPQHF. As DNA, the CDR3 is TGTGCCAGCGGAGGAGGCCGTTCCTATCCCTATAGCAATCAGCCCCAGCATTTT. The chain has TRBV12-3 or TRBV12-4 and TRBJ1-5; D gene unclear. The CDR3 length is 18 residues. V lost 8 bases to trimming and J lost 0 bases, with 23 bases between them.

Points on this clonotype: It may be a read error: a sequence one base away is much more abundant. Here the CDR3 omits its conserved ending phenylalanine or tryptophan, so a read error is the likely source. The gene calls are TRBV5-6 and TRBJ2-3; D remains unclear. Trimming stripped 4 bases from V and 2 bases from J, with 5 bases between. Germline lookup yields CDR1 SGHDT and CDR2 YYEEEE. CDR3 length: 12 residues. The CDR3 sequence: CASSITTDTQYV. CDR3 sequence (DNA): TGTGCCAGCAGCATAACCACAGATACGCAGTATGTT.

The V call is TRBV29-1, the J call TRBJ1-1; D is uncertain. V shed 5 bases and J shed 4 bases, with 8 bases lying between them. This CDR3 region has 11 residues. The germline V gene encodes CDR1 SQVTM and CDR2 ANQGSEA. CDR3 DNA sequence: TGCAGCGTTACCAGCTCCACTGAAGCTTTCTTT. It yields the protein CSVTSSTEAFF.

The gene calls are TRBV10-1 and TRBJ1-2, with D perhaps TRBD1 (5 bases). V was shortened by 6 bases and J by 1 base, with 21 bases between the two germline ends. Germline V gene lookup returns CDR1 WNHNN and CDR2 SYGVQD (reference sequence). This CDR3 has 17 residues. CDR3 coding DNA: TGCGCCAGCAGAGAGACCTGGGACCACACTTATAACTATGGCTACACCTTC. It translates to CASRETWDHTYNYGYTF.

This clonotype has a count of ten or more. The rearrangement links TRBV24-1 to TRBJ2-3; D uncertain. Germline CDR1 reads KGHDR; CDR2 reads SFDVKD. V was shortened by 5 bases and J by 1 base, with 9 bases between the two germline ends. The CDR3 length is 14 residues. This CDR3 is CATSGIAGTDTQYF. The CDR3 DNA follows: TGTGCCACCAGTGGGATCGCGGGCACAGATACGCAGTATTTT.

This clonotype was detected ten times or more. The V call is TRBV15, the J call TRBJ2-1; D possibly uses TRBD1 or TRBD2 (5 bases each). V was trimmed by 3 bases and J by 2 bases, leaving 14 bases between them. In germline, CDR1 is LNHNV, CDR2 YYDKDF (reference sequence). CDR3 length: 16 amino acids. Written as DNA, the CDR3 is TGTGCCACCAGCAGCGGGTTGGGGGAGACCTACAATGAGCAGTTCTTC. Translation gives CATSSGLGETYNEQFF.

This clonotype was counted at least ten times. The chain has TRBV24-1 and TRBJ2-5; D not resolved. V gave up 3 bases and J gave up 9 bases, with 13 bases separating them. The CDR3 runs to 13 residues. In germline, CDR1 is KGHDR, CDR2 SFDVKD. The CDR3 coding sequence is TGTGCCACCAGTGATAACGTCGGTATCCCCCAGTACTTC. Its translation: CATSDNVGIPQYF.

Turning to this clonotype: A much larger clone is a single base away; this may be a read error. The chain carries TRBV20-1 and TRBJ2-7; 14 bases match TRBD2. After removal of 1 base from V and 3 bases from J, the junction contained 14 bases not matched to a gene. Looked up from germline, CDR1 is DFQATT and CDR2 is SNEGSKA (reference sequence). The CDR3 is made up of 19 amino acids. The CDR3 is CSARGPGLAGEREIYEQYF. The CDR3 DNA reads TGCAGTGCTAGAGGTCCGGGACTAGCGGGAGAAAGAGAAATCTACGAGCAGTACTTC.

This clonotype occurred many times. V is TRBV30 and J is TRBJ1-5; 7 bases fit TRBD1. The V gene end was trimmed by 3 bases and the J gene end by 5 bases; junction bases not matched to a gene: 4. In germline, CDR1 is GTSNPN, CDR2 SVGIG (reference sequence). CDR3 size: 13 residues. CDR3 nucleotide sequence: TGTGCCTGGAGAGACAGGGAGTATCAGCCCCAGCATTTT. Protein product: CAWRDREYQPQHF.

The V and J genes are TRBV24-1 and TRBJ2-2; D unclear. Germline V gene data show CDR1 as KGHDR and CDR2 as SFDVKD. V was cut by 3 bases and J by 7 bases, with 5 bases left in between. The CDR3 runs to 12 residues. DNA for the CDR3: TGTGCCACCAGTGATACGGGCGGGGAGCTGTTTTTT. As protein: CATSDTGGELFF.

This clonotype appeared many times. This chain links TRBV19 with TRBJ1-1; 9 nucleotides align to TRBD1. With V trimmed by 1 base and J by 1 base, 4 bases remained unmatched. The length of the CDR3 is 16 residues. Germline CDR1 reads LNHDA; CDR2 reads SQIVND (reference sequence). In nucleotides, the CDR3 is TGTGCCAGTAGTATAGGTCCGGGACAGGGGAACACTGAAGCTTTCTTT. It is translated as CASSIGPGQGNTEAFF.

This clonotype occurred many times. The rearrangement uses TRBV9 and TRBJ2-3, with 9 bases fitting TRBD1. V was pared by 3 bases and J by 2 bases, with 10 bases of the junction left unmatched. This CDR3 comprises 17 residues. From germline, CDR1 is SGDLS and CDR2 YYNGEE. CDR3 residues: CASSDHPGTGNTDTQYF. The CDR3 bases are TGTGCCAGCAGCGACCACCCCGGGACAGGGAACACAGATACGCAGTATTTT.

The genes are TRBV7-8 and TRBJ1-1; D unresolved. The CDR3 length is 12 residues. Trimming removed 4 bases at V and 8 bases at J, with 11 bases between. CDR1 is SGHVS, CDR2 FQNEAQ, per germline. As DNA, the CDR3 is TGTGCCAGCAGCTCGAAACCGGAAGAAGCTTTCTTT. Its protein is CASSSKPEEAFF.

This sequence joins TRBV30 and TRBJ1-1; D is ambiguous. There are 11 residues in the CDR3. V lost 2 bases to trimming and J lost 5 bases, with 6 bases between them. The germline gives CDR1 GTSNPN, CDR2 SVGIG (reference sequence). The CDR3 protein is CAWSTSTEAFF. The CDR3 DNA sequence: TGTGCCTGGAGTACCTCTACTGAAGCTTTCTTT.

About this clonotype: A much larger clone lies one base from this, so it may be a read error. Lacking the conserved final phenylalanine or tryptophan, this CDR3 likely reflects a read error. The chain links TRBV4-1 to TRBJ2-7; 11 nucleotides align to TRBD2. The CDR3 contains 15 residues. The germline gives CDR1 MGHRA, CDR2 YSYEKL. J lost 4 bases, V lost 3 bases, and 5 bases had no gene match. CDR3 DNA sequence: TGCGCCAGCAGCCACGAGACTAGCGGGATTTACGAGCAGTACTCC. Protein sequence: CASSHETSGIYEQYS.

This clonotype was counted between two and nine times. The V gene is TRBV10-3, the J gene TRBJ2-2, with TRBD1 matching 8 bases. V was clipped by 7 bases and J by 6 bases; unmatched bases: 7. The CDR3 sequence is 14 residues long. Germline assignment: CDR1 ENHRY and CDR2 SYGVKD. The CDR3 sequence is CAITKRQGSGELFF. CDR3 bases: TGTGCCATCACTAAGAGACAGGGGTCCGGGGAGCTGTTTTTT.